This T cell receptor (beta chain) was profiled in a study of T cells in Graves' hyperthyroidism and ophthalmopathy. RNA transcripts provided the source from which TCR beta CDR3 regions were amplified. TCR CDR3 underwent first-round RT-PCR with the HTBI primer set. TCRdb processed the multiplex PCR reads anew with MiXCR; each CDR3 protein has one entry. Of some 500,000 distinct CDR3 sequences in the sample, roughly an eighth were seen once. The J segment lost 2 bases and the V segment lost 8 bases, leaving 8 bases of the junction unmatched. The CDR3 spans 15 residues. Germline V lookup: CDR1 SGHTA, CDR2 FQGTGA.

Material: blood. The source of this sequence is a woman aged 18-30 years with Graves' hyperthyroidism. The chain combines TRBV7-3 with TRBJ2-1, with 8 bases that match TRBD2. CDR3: CASGQAGVTYNEQFF. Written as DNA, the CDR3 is TGTGCCAGCGGGCAAGCGGGAGTTACCTACAATGAGCAGTTCTTC.